The rows below give T cell receptor beta chains drawn from one sample of a study of blood T cell repertoires in COVID-19. This table comes from immunoSEQ multiplex PCR, and its TCRdb copy is limited to in-frame clones, with some not included. Of tens of thousands of clones detected, around 84% appear once; the ten largest clones hold 2.5% to 3%. Input material: peripheral blood. The origin of the receptors is a man in his fifties with acute or convalescent COVID-19. CDR3s include the opening cysteine and the closing phenylalanine or tryptophan. D genes are given only for firm matches. For some rows the clone size is stated as once, few or many, or as a class when expanded; others skip it.

J: TRBJ2-2; size: .; V: TRBV7-3; D: TRBD1; CDR3: CASSLDRVETGELFF; DNA: TGTGCCAGCAGCTTAGACAGGGTAGAAACCGGGGAGCTGTTTTTT
J: TRBJ2-7; size: .; V: TRBV6-5; D: TRBD1; CDR3: CASSYEGQGVAYEQYF; DNA: TGTGCCAGCAGTTACGAGGGACAGGGGGTAGCCTACGAGCAGTACTTC
J: TRBJ2-7; size: once; V: TRBV3-1/TRBV3-2; D: .; CDR3: CASSQGLRLSYEQYF; DNA: TGTGCCAGCAGCCAAGGACTACGACTATCCTACGAGCAGTACTTC
J: TRBJ2-1; size: .; V: TRBV27; D: TRBD2; CDR3: CATGPLAGVRALENEQFF; DNA: TGTGCCACCGGACCACTAGCGGGAGTAAGGGCTCTCGAGAATGAGCAGTTCTTC
J: TRBJ2-5; size: .; V: TRBV4-1; D: TRBD2; CDR3: CASSLLAGVETQYF; DNA: TGCGCCAGCAGCCTTCTAGCGGGAGTGGAGACCCAGTACTTC
J: TRBJ1-3; size: few; V: TRBV12-3/TRBV12-4; D: .; CDR3: CASRLTAGNTIYF; DNA: TGTGCCAGCAGACTTACAGCTGGAAACACCATATATTTT
J: TRBJ1-1; size: .; V: TRBV10-1; D: .; CDR3: CASSSGQNTEAFF; DNA: TGCGCCAGCAGCTCCGGTCAGAACACTGAAGCTTTCTTT
J: TRBJ2-1; size: .; V: TRBV3-1/TRBV3-2; D: TRBD1; CDR3: CASSYGTERHYNEQFF; DNA: TGTGCCAGCAGCTACGGGACAGAACGACACTACAATGAGCAGTTCTTC
J: TRBJ1-5; size: .; V: TRBV18; D: TRBD1; CDR3: CASSSQGVRGNQPQHF; DNA: TGTGCCAGCTCATCCCAGGGGGTGAGGGGCAATCAGCCCCAGCATTTT
J: TRBJ2-1; size: .; V: TRBV29-1; D: .; CDR3: CSVVRGNEQFF; DNA: TGCAGCGTGGTAAGGGGGAATGAGCAGTTCTTC
J: TRBJ2-2; size: .; V: TRBV9; D: .; CDR3: CASSAKGGNTGELFF; DNA: TGTGCCAGCAGCGCGAAAGGGGGGAACACCGGGGAGCTGTTTTTT
J: TRBJ2-7; size: .; V: TRBV7-2; D: TRBD1; CDR3: CASSLGDSGAYEQYF; DNA: TGTGCCAGCAGCTTAGGGGACAGTGGAGCGTACGAGCAGTACTTC
J: TRBJ1-6; size: once; V: TRBV19; D: .; CDR3: CASSRDAGGSPLHF; DNA: TGTGCCAGTAGTCGAGACGCAGGAGGTTCACCCCTCCACTTT
J: TRBJ1-1; size: .; V: TRBV2; D: .; CDR3: CASRGGWNTEAFF; DNA: TGTGCCAGTAGGGGGGGGTGGAACACTGAAGCTTTCTTT
J: TRBJ2-1; size: .; V: TRBV13; D: TRBD2; CDR3: CASSFGTSSYSEQFF; DNA: TGTGCCAGCAGCTTTGGGACTAGTTCTTACTCGGAGCAGTTCTTC
J: TRBJ1-4; size: .; V: TRBV2; D: .; CDR3: CASSRAGQGEKLFF; DNA: TGTGCCAGCAGTCGGGCAGGGCAGGGGGAAAAACTGTTTTTT
J: TRBJ2-2; size: .; V: TRBV7-9; D: .; CDR3: CASSKSLGGNTGELFF; DNA: TGTGCCAGCAGCAAGAGTCTGGGAGGGAACACCGGGGAGCTGTTTTTT
J: TRBJ2-2; size: once; V: TRBV9; D: .; CDR3: CASSVDGDTGELFF; DNA: TGTGCCAGCAGCGTAGACGGAGACACCGGGGAGCTGTTTTTT
J: TRBJ1-1; size: .; V: TRBV9; D: .; CDR3: CASSPRDSTEAFF; DNA: TGTGCCAGCAGCCCCCGAGATAGCACTGAAGCTTTCTTT
J: TRBJ2-5; size: .; V: TRBV5-1; D: TRBD2; CDR3: CASSLYGTSGGGQETQYF; DNA: TGCGCCAGCAGCTTGTACGGGACTAGCGGGGGAGGGCAAGAGACCCAGTACTTC
J: TRBJ1-1; size: .; V: TRBV19; D: TRBD1; CDR3: CASSSGQGAPEAFF; DNA: TGTGCCAGTAGTTCAGGACAGGGCGCTCCTGAAGCTTTCTTT
J: TRBJ1-1; size: once; V: TRBV27; D: TRBD1; CDR3: CASSETTGGRTEAFF; DNA: TGTGCCAGCAGTGAAACGACAGGGGGCAGGACTGAAGCTTTCTTT
J: TRBJ1-6; size: .; V: TRBV2; D: .; CDR3: CASSVEGASPLHF; DNA: TGTGCCAGCAGTGTGGAGGGAGCTTCACCCCTCCACTTT
J: TRBJ1-1; size: .; V: TRBV9; D: TRBD1; CDR3: CASSEGGTGGTEAFF; DNA: TGTGCCAGCAGCGAGGGGGGGACAGGCGGGACTGAAGCTTTCTTT
J: TRBJ2-4; size: .; V: TRBV9; D: TRBD1; CDR3: CASSGDRGLFGIQYF; DNA: TGTGCCAGCAGCGGGGACAGGGGGCTGTTTGGCATTCAGTACTTC
J: TRBJ1-1; size: .; V: TRBV29-1; D: TRBD1; CDR3: CSVQENLDRGAFF; DNA: TGCAGCGTTCAGGAAAACTTGGACAGGGGAGCTTTCTTT